The 28 T cell receptor beta chains given below trace back to one sample, sequenced in a study of T cells in Graves' hyperthyroidism and ophthalmopathy. RNA transcripts served as the template for amplifying TCR beta CDR3 regions. HTBI primers were employed in a first-round RT-PCR of the TCR CDR3. TCRdb passed the multiplex PCR reads through MiXCR, listing each CDR3 protein once. The sample records a few hundred thousand distinct CDR3 sequences, around 46% being singletons. Sequencing was done on a sample of peripheral blood or thyroid tissue (not recorded which). The receptors were sampled from a young woman with Graves' hyperthyroidism.

This clonotype was seen ten or more times. The J gene is TRBJ2-2, the V gene TRBV12-3 or TRBV12-4; D is undetermined. The length of the CDR3 is 12 residues. V dropped 11 bases and J dropped 6 bases, with 13 bases sitting between them. The DNA for the CDR3 is TGTGCCCGACATAGGGCGGCCGGGGAGCTGTTTTTT. Encoded protein: CARHRAAGELFF.

Regarding this clonotype: A much more abundant neighbour one base away suggests this may be a read error. The chain employs TRBV12-3 or TRBV12-4 and TRBJ1-4, with a possible D match to TRBD1 (5 bases). The CDR3 runs to 14 residues. The CDR3 here is CASGTGTYNERLFF. In nucleotides, the CDR3 is TGTGCCAGCGGGACCGGGACTTATAATGAAAGACTGTTTTTT.

The sample holds many counts of this clonotype. The rearrangement joins TRBV5-1 to TRBJ2-7, with 10 bases fitting TRBD1. Germline V gene lookup returns CDR1 SGHRS and CDR2 YFSETQ. V trimming: 4 bases; J trimming: 0 bases; junction bases outside the gene matches: 4. This CDR3 contains 15 residues. The CDR3 bases are TGCGCCAGCAGCGCGACAGGGGGCATCTCCTACGAGCAGTACTTC. Translation: CASSATGGISYEQYF.

There are many counts of this clonotype. The rearrangement joins TRBV24-1 to TRBJ2-2; 10 bases are a match to TRBD2. Unmatched junction bases numbered 4, after V lost 2 bases and J lost 5 bases. The CDR3 is 16 residues long. Germline V gives CDR1 KGHDR, CDR2 SFDVKD. CDR3 DNA sequence: TGTGCCACCAGTGATTCTAGCGGGAGTCGGACCGGGGAGCTGTTTTTT. Translation gives CATSDSSGSRTGELFF.

This clonotype has at least ten counts. The chain has TRBV4-3 and TRBJ1-2; a possible D gene is TRBD1 (5 bases). The length of the CDR3 is 15 residues. Trimming removed 1 base from V and 3 bases from J, with 12 bases in between. The germline CDR1 and CDR2 sequences are LGHNA and YSLEER. CDR3 DNA: TGCGCCAGCAGCCAAGGCAGGGTGCCTCACTATGGCTACACCTTC. It specifies CASSQGRVPHYGYTF.

Comments on this clonotype: The junction departs from germline at one end; a sequencing error may be responsible. The chain employs TRBV24-1 and TRBJ2-7, with 9 positions matching TRBD1. This CDR3 has 15 amino acids. Germline V lookup: CDR1 KGHDR, CDR2 SFDVKD. CDR3 residues: CASSEAGTGSHEQYF. The CDR3, as DNA: TGTGCCAGCAGTGAAGCCGGGACAGGGTCCCACGAGCAGTACTTC.

With respect to this clonotype: With a much larger clone just one base away, this may be a read error. In this CDR3 the conserved last residue, phenylalanine or tryptophan, is missing, so a read error is likely. The CDR3 here is CASSIGWGETEAFS. As DNA, the CDR3 is TGTGCCAGTAGTATCGGATGGGGAGAAACTGAAGCTTTCTCT. The gene calls are TRBV19 and TRBJ1-1; no definite D call. The V end lost 3 bases, the J end lost 5 bases, and 13 bases lay between the germline ends. The CDR3 extends over 14 amino acids. Germline lookup yields CDR1 LNHDA and CDR2 SQIVND (reference sequence).

This chain links TRBV29-1 with TRBJ2-2, with 9 positions matching TRBD2. The CDR3 totals 16 residues. Germline V gives CDR1 SQVTM, CDR2 ANQGSEA. Losses at the gene ends were 6 bases for V and 4 bases for J; bases not matched to a gene: 12. In DNA, the CDR3 is TGCAGCGTCAGTGGTGGCGGGAGGGCGGGCACCGGGGAGCTGTTTTTT. Its translation is CSVSGGGRAGTGELFF.

The V call is TRBV29-1, the J call TRBJ1-1, with no clear D. The germline gives CDR1 SQVTM, CDR2 ANQGSEA. Trimming took off 6 bases at V and 1 base at J, with 12 bases between the two ends. CDR3 size: 13 residues. The CDR3 DNA is TGCAGCGTAACCGGACGGAGGAACACTGAAGCTTTCTTT. Translating gives CSVTGRRNTEAFF.

Many counts were recorded for this clonotype. The DNA of the CDR3 is TGTGCCAGCAGCTGGGGACTGTACCCTTACGAGCAGTACTTC. It encodes CASSWGLYPYEQYF. V usage is TRBV5-6 and J usage is TRBJ2-7; D may be TRBD2 (6 bases). The CDR3 runs 14 residues. Per the germline V gene, CDR1 is SGHDT and CDR2 is YYEEEE. The germline V and J ends were trimmed by 3 bases and 4 bases, with 14 bases remaining between them.

This clonotype has ten or more counts. The CDR3 is CSVEADMSYEQYF. The CDR3 bases are TGCAGCGTTGAAGCGGATATGTCCTACGAGCAGTACTTC. The rearrangement links TRBV29-1 to TRBJ2-7; no reliable D call. The CDR3 spans 13 residues. Trimming stripped 1 base from V and 1 base from J, with 8 bases between. The germline V gene has CDR1 SQVTM and CDR2 ANQGSEA.

This clonotype was counted only a few times. The CDR3 DNA reads as TGTGCCAGCAGTTCCAGCGGACGTCTCCCCTCCTACGAGCAGTACTTC. Protein sequence: CASSSSGRLPSYEQYF. V usage is TRBV13 and J usage is TRBJ2-7, with D perhaps matching TRBD2 (5 bases). This CDR3 is built from 16 residues. V gave up 6 bases and J gave up 0 bases, with 18 bases separating them. The germline V gene has CDR1 PRHDT and CDR2 FYEKMQ (reference sequence).

J is TRBJ1-5 and V is TRBV20-1; 7 nucleotides match TRBD1. CDR3 size: 14 residues. V shed 6 bases, J shed 2 bases, and the junction held 7 bases outside the gene matches. Germline V gives CDR1 DFQATT, CDR2 SNEGSKA (reference sequence). The CDR3 spells CSASSDRGNQPQHF. The DNA for the CDR3 is TGCAGTGCCAGCAGTGACAGGGGCAATCAGCCCCAGCATTTT.

This clonotype occurred many times. This chain joins TRBV4-1 and TRBJ1-6, with unresolved D. Between the trimmed V and J ends, which lost 2 bases and 7 bases, there was a span of 3 bases. CDR1 is MGHRA, CDR2 YSYEKL, per germline. CDR3 length: 12 residues. DNA of the CDR3: TGCGCCAGCAGCCAACGGAATTCACCCCTCCACTTT. This encodes CASSQRNSPLHF.

This chain connects TRBV2 to TRBJ2-5; 12 bases are shared with TRBD2. Germline V lookup: CDR1 SNHLY, CDR2 FYNNEI. The length of the CDR3 is 16 residues. V trimming: 8 bases; J trimming: 5 bases; junction bases outside the gene matches: 12. CDR3 DNA: TGTGCCAGCGCGGTCGTGCTAGCGGGAGGGCGCGAGACCCAGTACTTC. As protein: CASAVVLAGGRETQYF.

Ten or more counts support this clonotype. V is TRBV20-1 and J is TRBJ1-1, with a tentative D call TRBD1 (5 bases). CDR1 and CDR2 (germline): DFQATT, SNEGSKA (reference sequence). The CDR3 extends over 14 amino acids. Trimming took off 6 bases at V and 1 base at J, with 15 bases between the two ends. CDR3 region: CSAPGRGSNTEAFF. In nucleotides, the CDR3 is TGCAGTGCACCGGGGCGGGGGTCGAACACTGAAGCTTTCTTT.

This clonotype was detected a few times. V usage is TRBV7-3 and J usage is TRBJ2-4; D remains unclear. The germline V gene has CDR1 SGHTA and CDR2 FQGTGA. Trimming shortened V by 3 bases and J by 0 bases, and 6 bases separated the two germline ends. CDR3 size: 14 residues. This CDR3 reads CASSFYKAKNIQYF. For the CDR3, the DNA is TGTGCCAGCAGCTTTTATAAAGCCAAAAACATTCAGTACTTC.

The chain employs TRBV5-1 and TRBJ1-2; D is undetermined. The DNA end favors TRBJ2-1, so the J call may be wrong. Germline V gives CDR1 SGHRS, CDR2 YFSETQ. The CDR3 is 14 residues long. CDR3 sequence (DNA): TGCGCCAGCAGCTCTAGTCATCCGAGCAATGAGCAGTTCTTC. Translating gives CASSSSHPSNEQFF.

At least ten counts were recorded for this clonotype. V usage is TRBV29-1 and J usage is TRBJ2-7, with TRBD2 as a possible D gene (5 bases). Germline V gene lookup returns CDR1 SQVTM and CDR2 ANQGSEA. The CDR3 runs to 13 residues. Trimming shortened V by 7 bases and J by 2 bases, and 15 bases separated the two germline ends. DNA of the CDR3: TGCAGCGCAACTCATCGGGGTCCCTACGAGCAGTACTTC. Residues: CSATHRGPYEQYF.

The sample holds many counts of this clonotype. The rearrangement links TRBV6-1 to TRBJ1-6; D is uncertain. Germline values: CDR1 MNHNS, CDR2 SASEGT. Trimming took off 4 bases at V and 6 bases at J, with 4 bases between the two ends. The CDR3 has 12 amino acids. CDR3 loop: CASSVVNSPLHF. The CDR3 nucleotides are TGTGCCAGCAGTGTGGTTAATTCACCCCTCCACTTT.

This clonotype was seen at least ten times. The chain couples TRBV4-2 to TRBJ1-5; D is perhaps TRBD1 (5 bases). V was pared by 0 bases and J by 7 bases, with 10 bases between. The germline CDR1 and CDR2 sequences are LGHNA and YNFKEQ. The CDR3 spans 14 residues. CDR3 loop: CASSQDGQGQPQHF. The CDR3, as DNA: TGTGCCAGCAGCCAAGATGGGCAGGGACAGCCCCAGCATTTT.

The rearrangement joins TRBV20-1 to TRBJ2-3, with D perhaps matching TRBD2 (5 bases). The length of the CDR3 is 13 residues. CDR1 DFQATT and CDR2 SNEGSKA come from the germline V gene (reference sequence). V was cut by 6 bases and J by 6 bases, with 16 bases left in between. The CDR3 reads CSATERSGDTQYF. The CDR3 DNA reads TGCAGTGCAACAGAGCGGTCGGGTGATACGCAGTATTTT.

J is TRBJ2-6 and V is TRBV6-4; 9 bases align to TRBD2. With V trimmed by 7 bases and J by 0 bases, 7 bases remained unmatched. From germline, CDR1 is MRHNA and CDR2 SNTAGT. CDR3 length: 17 residues. The CDR3 region is CASNRTSEGSGANVLTF. As DNA, the CDR3 is TGTGCCAGCAATAGGACTAGCGAAGGCTCTGGGGCCAACGTCCTGACTTTC.

This clonotype was observed many times. CDR3 coding DNA: TGTGCCAGCATACGAGGACAGGGTTCGGCAGATACGCAGTATTTT. Its protein is CASIRGQGSADTQYF. The chain uses TRBV2 and TRBJ2-3; 8 nucleotides line up with TRBD1. Germline loops: CDR1 SNHLY, CDR2 FYNNEI. J lost 4 bases, V lost 7 bases, and 10 bases had no gene match. The CDR3 is 15 residues long.

DNA of the CDR3: TGTGCCAGCAGCAAGAGCGGGAGGGCTCCAGATACGCAGTATTTT. The encoded protein is CASSKSGRAPDTQYF. The chain links TRBV7-8 to TRBJ2-3; 10 bases are shared with TRBD2. The CDR3 runs to 15 residues. The V segment lost 5 bases and the J segment 4 bases; nucleotides outside the gene matches: 6. Germline lookup yields CDR1 SGHVS and CDR2 FQNEAQ.

This chain links TRBV7-9 with TRBJ1-5; the D gene is possibly TRBD1 (6 bases). Trimming removed 3 bases at V and 4 bases at J, with 13 bases between. The CDR3 has 15 amino acids. The germline V gene has CDR1 SEHNR and CDR2 FQNEAQ (reference sequence). DNA for the CDR3: TGTGCCAGCAGCTTTACAGGGTCGGGGAATCAGCCCCAGCATTTT. Its protein is CASSFTGSGNQPQHF.

The sample holds many counts of this clonotype. The V and J genes are TRBV7-9 and TRBJ1-1; D is unclear. CDR3 length equals 13 residues. With 4 bases removed from V and 7 bases from J, the gap between germline ends came to 13 bases. Germline-derived CDR1 and CDR2 are SEHNR and FQNEAQ (reference sequence). The CDR3: CASSSRTGFEAFF. The CDR3 DNA follows: TGTGCCAGCAGCTCCCGAACGGGATTTGAAGCTTTCTTT.

Concerning this clonotype: A much larger clone differs from this one at a single base, so this may be a read error. The V gene is TRBV14, the J gene TRBJ2-5; D is unresolved. Germline V gene sequence: CDR1 SGHDN, CDR2 FVKESK. The CDR3 covers 15 residues. The CDR3 is CACSQDVRLQETQYF. The CDR3 bases are TGTGCCTGCAGCCAAGACGTCCGATTACAAGAGACCCAGTACTTC.